Presented here are 21 T cell receptor beta chains from one specimen sequenced in a study of blood T cell repertoires in COVID-19. Profiling relied on immunoSEQ multiplex PCR, and the TCRdb table lists in-frame clones only, not all of them. Seen here are a few hundred thousand clones, 89% observed once, and the top ten hold 2.2%. The sample was peripheral blood. All receptors derive from a man aged 50-59 years with acute or convalescent COVID-19.

This clone came up once. This chain connects TRBV7-9 to TRBJ1-1, with D unresolved. Trimming removed 4 bases from V and 5 bases from J, with 14 bases in between. This CDR3 has 14 amino acids. In germline, CDR1 is SEHNR, CDR2 FQNEAQ (reference sequence). The chain's CDR3 is CASSSVGGMTEAFF. CDR3 nucleotide sequence: TGTGCCAGCAGCTCCGTCGGCGGAATGACTGAAGCTTTCTTT.

This sequence joins TRBV7-2 and TRBJ2-7; possible D gene TRBD1, 5 bases. The CDR3 extends over 16 amino acids. CDR1 is SGHTA and CDR2 is FQGNSA in the germline V gene. V lost 1 base and J 2 bases, leaving 15 bases between the germline ends. CDR3 loop: CASSLVDSLGTYEQYF. The CDR3 DNA sequence: TGTGCCAGCAGCTTAGTTGACAGCCTGGGGACCTACGAGCAGTACTTC. Drawing the rest from reference TRBV7-2 and TRBJ2-7, the complete variable domain is GAGVSQSPSNKVTEKGKDVELRCDPISGHTALYWYRQSLGQGLEFLIYFQGNSAPDKSGLPSDRFSAERTGGSVSTLTIQRTQQEDSAVYLCASSLVDSLGTYEQYFGPGTRLTVT.

V gene TRBV19 combines with J gene TRBJ1-4; tentative D call: TRBD1 (5 bases). The V gene lost 6 bases and the J gene lost 0 bases, with 14 bases spanning the gap. Per the germline V gene, CDR1 is LNHDA and CDR2 is SQIVND (reference sequence). The CDR3 sequence is 16 residues long. The CDR3 DNA follows: TGTGCCAGTAGCTCCAGGACACAGGCAACTAATGAAAAACTGTTTTTT. Its protein is CASSSRTQATNEKLFF. Full variable domain (remainder filled in from reference TRBV19 and TRBJ1-4): DGGITQSPKYLFRKEGQNVTLSCEQNLNHDAMYWYRQDPGQGLRLIYYSQIVNDFQKGDIAEGYSVSREKKESFPLTVTSAQKNPTAFYLCASSSRTQATNEKLFFGSGTQLSVL.

Here the CDR3 reads CASSGDREDEQFF. The CDR3, as DNA: TGTGCCAGCAGTGGCGACAGGGAGGACGAGCAGTTCTTC. This chain links TRBV6-1 with TRBJ2-1, with D possibly being TRBD1 (7 bases). V gave up 4 bases and J gave up 10 bases, with 14 bases separating them. Germline assignment: CDR1 MNHNS and CDR2 SASEGT. This CDR3 is built from 13 residues.

This chain joins TRBV7-3 and TRBJ2-6; D unclear. The ends were cut back, 0 bases at V and 1 base at J, with 10 bases in the middle. In germline, CDR1 is SGHTA, CDR2 FQGTGA. The CDR3 covers 17 residues. CDR3 sequence reads: CASSLTPLTSGANVLTF. CDR3 coding DNA: TGTGCCAGCAGCTTAACGCCCCTGACATCTGGGGCCAACGTCCTGACTTTC.

This clone appeared a single time. V gene TRBV7-2 combines with J gene TRBJ1-1; a weak D match, TRBD1 (5 bases). The V gene lost 1 base and the J gene lost 0 bases, with 9 bases spanning the gap. CDR1 is SGHTA, CDR2 FQGNSA, per germline. The CDR3 spans 15 residues. CDR3 DNA: TGTGCCAGCAGCTTAGGGGGCCAGATGAACACTGAAGCTTTCTTT. Its protein is CASSLGGQMNTEAFF.

V usage is TRBV5-1 and J usage is TRBJ2-3; D is perhaps TRBD2 (6 bases). Trimming stripped 4 bases from V and 2 bases from J, with 11 bases between. This CDR3 has 14 amino acids. Germline V CDR1 and CDR2: SGHRS, YFSETQ. The CDR3 DNA is TGCGCCAGCAGCCCGGGAGTCCTCACAGATACGCAGTATTTT. Protein: CASSPGVLTDTQYF.

About this clone itself: The junction departs from germline at one end; a sequencing error may be responsible. This chain links TRBV9 with TRBJ2-3; a weak D match, TRBD1 (5 bases). The germline V gene has CDR1 SGDLS and CDR2 YYNGEE. The CDR3 is 13 residues long. The CDR3 reads CAGARDVTDTQYF. CDR3 DNA: TGCGCTGGGGCCCGCGACGTGACAGATACGCAGTATTTT.

The sample holds a few counts of this clone. The CDR3, as DNA: TGTGCCAGCGGAGGGGAGAACACTGAAGCTTTCTTT. Translation gives CASGGENTEAFF. The genes are TRBV25-1 and TRBJ1-1; perhaps TRBD1 as D (5 bases). The CDR3 covers 12 residues. From germline, CDR1 is MGHDK and CDR2 SYGVNS. Deletions cut 8 bases from V and 1 base from J, with 8 bases between.

This chain connects TRBV12-3 or TRBV12-4 to TRBJ2-1; D is perhaps TRBD1 (5 bases). The CDR3 consists of 13 residues. Trimming shortened V by 6 bases and J by 4 bases, and 10 bases separated the two germline ends. The CDR3: CASSPTGYNEQFF. The CDR3 coding sequence is TGTGCCAGCAGCCCTACAGGTTACAATGAGCAGTTCTTC.

V usage is TRBV11-3 and J usage is TRBJ2-5; no clear D gene. With 1 base removed from V and 1 base from J, the gap between germline ends came to 7 bases. The length of the CDR3 is 14 residues. Germline V gene sequence: CDR1 SGHNT, CDR2 YENEEA. The CDR3 here is CASSLGHTQETQYF. The CDR3 DNA sequence: TGTGCCAGCAGCTTAGGGCACACCCAAGAGACCCAGTACTTC.

This clone was observed a single time. The genes are TRBV19 and TRBJ2-2; D gene uncertain. The V gene lost 7 bases and the J gene lost 5 bases, with 11 bases spanning the gap. Germline values: CDR1 LNHDA, CDR2 SQIVND (reference sequence). The CDR3 has 13 residues. The CDR3 is CASTGLGTGELFF. For the CDR3, the DNA is TGTGCCAGTACCGGCCTCGGGACCGGGGAGCTGTTTTTT.

This clone appeared once. This chain joins TRBV10-3 and TRBJ1-1; weak D call: TRBD1 (5 bases). This CDR3 region has 13 residues. Germline CDR1 is ENHRY and CDR2 is SYGVKD. The V gene lost 8 bases and the J gene lost 0 bases, with 10 bases spanning the gap. The CDR3 bases are TGTGCCATCGGGGAGGGACTGAACACTGAAGCTTTCTTT. Its protein is CAIGEGLNTEAFF.

The chain joins TRBV9 to TRBJ1-3, with TRBD1 matching over 7 bases. V lost 1 base and J lost 0; bases outside the gene matches: 1. CDR3 length: 15 amino acids. Per germline, CDR1 SGDLS and CDR2 YYNGEE. The CDR3 sequence is CASSVTGASGNTIYF. The CDR3 DNA reads as TGTGCCAGCAGCGTAACAGGGGCCTCTGGAAACACCATATATTTT.

The V gene is TRBV25-1, the J gene TRBJ1-6, with 7 bases identical to TRBD1. The CDR3 consists of 14 residues. V was pared by 6 bases and J by 8 bases, with 7 bases of the junction left unmatched. Germline-derived CDR1 and CDR2 are MGHDK and SYGVNS. This CDR3 is CASRETGIDSPLHF. DNA of the CDR3: TGTGCCAGCAGGGAGACAGGGATTGATTCACCCCTCCACTTT.

This chain joins TRBV7-2 and TRBJ1-5; possibly TRBD1 for D (6 bases). V was trimmed by 5 bases and J by 7 bases, leaving 18 bases between them. Germline V gene sequence: CDR1 SGHTA, CDR2 FQGNSA. The CDR3 length is 15 residues. CDR3 residues: CASSPGTREGQPQHF. The CDR3 nucleotides are TGTGCCAGCAGCCCCGGGACAAGGGAGGGACAGCCCCAGCATTTT.

The genes are TRBV6-6 and TRBJ1-6, with a tentative D call TRBD1 (6 bases). Germline-derived CDR1 and CDR2 are MNHNY and SVGAGI (reference sequence). Trimming shortened V by 7 bases and J by 9 bases, and 16 bases separated the two germline ends. The CDR3 is 14 residues long. The CDR3 sequence: CASNGAGEGSPLHF. The CDR3 coding sequence is TGTGCCAGCAACGGGGCAGGGGAAGGTTCACCCCTCCACTTT.

Here the CDR3 reads CASSTRLAGSTDTQYF. In nucleotides, the CDR3 is TGTGCCAGTAGTACGCGACTAGCGGGGAGCACAGATACGCAGTATTTT. The chain couples TRBV19 to TRBJ2-3; 11 positions agree with TRBD2. Germline lookup yields CDR1 LNHDA and CDR2 SQIVND (reference sequence). The CDR3 sequence is 16 residues long. V was pared by 4 bases and J by 0 bases, with 3 bases of the junction left unmatched.

The genes are TRBV5-4 and TRBJ2-1, with D uncertain. The CDR3 runs to 15 residues. V was shortened by 0 bases and J by 7 bases, with 14 bases between the two germline ends. Germline V gene sequence: CDR1 SGHNT, CDR2 YYREEE (reference sequence). The CDR3 loop is CASSLDASTGNEQFF. CDR3 bases: TGTGCCAGCAGCTTGGATGCATCTACCGGGAATGAGCAGTTCTTC.

The V and J genes are TRBV19 and TRBJ1-4, with TRBD1 matching over 9 bases. Germline CDR1 LNHDA, CDR2 SQIVND (reference sequence). This CDR3 is built from 16 residues. V trimming: 1 base; J trimming: 8 bases; junction bases outside the gene matches: 8. CDR3 sequence: CASSIGEWDRAEKLFF. DNA of the CDR3: TGTGCCAGTAGTATAGGAGAGTGGGACAGGGCCGAAAAACTGTTTTTT.

This clone has more than one count but fewer than ten. The chain has TRBV24-1 and TRBJ1-5, with 7 bases matching TRBD1. Germline CDR1 is KGHDR and CDR2 is SFDVKD. J lost 7 bases, V lost 12 bases, and 8 bases had no gene match. The CDR3 has 12 amino acids. In DNA form, the CDR3 reads TGTGCCTCAGACAGGGCGGAGCAGCCCCAGCATTTT. Amino acid sequence: CASDRAEQPQHF.